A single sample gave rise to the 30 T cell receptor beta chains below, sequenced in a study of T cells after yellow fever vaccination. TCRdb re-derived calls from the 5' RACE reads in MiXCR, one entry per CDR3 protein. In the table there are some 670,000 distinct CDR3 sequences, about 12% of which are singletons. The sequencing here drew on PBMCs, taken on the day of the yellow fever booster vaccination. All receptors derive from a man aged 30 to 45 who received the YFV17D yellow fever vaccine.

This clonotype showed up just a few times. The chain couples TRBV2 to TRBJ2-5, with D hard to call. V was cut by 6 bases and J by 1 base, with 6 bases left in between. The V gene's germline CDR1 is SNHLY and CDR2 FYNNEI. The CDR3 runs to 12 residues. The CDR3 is CASRGAQETQYF. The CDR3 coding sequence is TGTGCCAGCAGGGGCGCCCAAGAGACCCAGTACTTC. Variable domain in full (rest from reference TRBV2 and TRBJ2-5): EPEVTQTPSHQVTQMGQEVILRCVPISNHLYFYWYRQILGQKVEFLVSFYNNEISEKSEIFDDQFSVERPDGSNFTLKIRSTKLEDSAMYFCASRGAQETQYFGPGTRLLVL.

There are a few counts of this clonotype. The CDR3 sequence is CATSGLDYEQYF. CDR3 coding DNA: TGTGCCACCAGCGGCCTGGATTACGAGCAGTACTTC. The chain links TRBV15 to TRBJ2-7, with D unresolved. Germline V gene data show CDR1 as LNHNV and CDR2 as YYDKDF (reference sequence). V was cut by 5 bases and J by 4 bases, with 9 bases left in between. CDR3 length: 12 amino acids.

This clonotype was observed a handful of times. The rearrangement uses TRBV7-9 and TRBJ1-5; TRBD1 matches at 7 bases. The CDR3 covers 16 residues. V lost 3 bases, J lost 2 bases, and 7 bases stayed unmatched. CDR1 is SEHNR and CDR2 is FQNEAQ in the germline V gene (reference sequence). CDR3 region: CASSFSRGTGNQPQHF. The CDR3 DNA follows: TGTGCCAGCAGCTTTTCCCGGGGGACAGGCAATCAGCCCCAGCATTTT.

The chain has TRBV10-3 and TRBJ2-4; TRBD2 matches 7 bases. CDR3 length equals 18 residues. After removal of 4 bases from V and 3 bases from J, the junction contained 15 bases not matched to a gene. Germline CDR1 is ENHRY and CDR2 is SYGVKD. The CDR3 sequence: CAISGTAGGVVGKNIQYF. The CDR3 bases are TGTGCCATCAGTGGGACGGCTGGGGGGGTGGTTGGCAAAAACATTCAGTACTTC.

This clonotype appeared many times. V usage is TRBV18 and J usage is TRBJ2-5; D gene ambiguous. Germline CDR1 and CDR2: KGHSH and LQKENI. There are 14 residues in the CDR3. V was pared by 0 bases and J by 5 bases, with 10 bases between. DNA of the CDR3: TGTGCCAGCTCACCACCCGTCGGCAGGGAGACCCAGTACTTC. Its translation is CASSPPVGRETQYF. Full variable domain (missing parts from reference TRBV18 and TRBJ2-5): NAGVMQNPRHLVRRRGQEARLRCSPMKGHSHVYWYRQLPEEGLKFMVYLQKENIIDESGMPKERFSAEFPKEGPSILRIQQVVRGDSAAYFCASSPPVGRETQYFGPGTRLLVL.

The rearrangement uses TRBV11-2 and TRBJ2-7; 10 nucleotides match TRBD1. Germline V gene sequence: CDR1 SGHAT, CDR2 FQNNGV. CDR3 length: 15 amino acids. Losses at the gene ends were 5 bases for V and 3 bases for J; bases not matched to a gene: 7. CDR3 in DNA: TGTGCCAGCAGCCAACCGGGACAGGGGCTCTACGAGCAGTACTTC. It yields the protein CASSQPGQGLYEQYF.

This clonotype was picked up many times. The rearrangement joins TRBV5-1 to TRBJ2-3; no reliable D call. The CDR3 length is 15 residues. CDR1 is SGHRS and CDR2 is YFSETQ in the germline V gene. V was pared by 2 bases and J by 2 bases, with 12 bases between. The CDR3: CASSLKVPHTDTQYF. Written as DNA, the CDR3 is TGCGCCAGCAGCTTAAAGGTCCCCCACACAGATACGCAGTATTTT.

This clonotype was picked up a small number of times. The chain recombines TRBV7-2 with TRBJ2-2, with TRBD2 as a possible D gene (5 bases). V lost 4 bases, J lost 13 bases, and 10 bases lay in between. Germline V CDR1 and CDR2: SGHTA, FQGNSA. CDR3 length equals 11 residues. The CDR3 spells CASSSGLGLFF. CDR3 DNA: TGTGCCAGCAGCTCGGGATTAGGGCTGTTTTTT.

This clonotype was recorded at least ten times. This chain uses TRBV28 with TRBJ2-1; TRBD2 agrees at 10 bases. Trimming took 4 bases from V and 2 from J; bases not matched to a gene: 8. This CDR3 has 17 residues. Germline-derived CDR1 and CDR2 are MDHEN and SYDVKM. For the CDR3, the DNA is TGTGCCAGCAGTTCTACCCTCCTAGCGGGGGCCTACAATGAGCAGTTCTTC. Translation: CASSSTLLAGAYNEQFF.

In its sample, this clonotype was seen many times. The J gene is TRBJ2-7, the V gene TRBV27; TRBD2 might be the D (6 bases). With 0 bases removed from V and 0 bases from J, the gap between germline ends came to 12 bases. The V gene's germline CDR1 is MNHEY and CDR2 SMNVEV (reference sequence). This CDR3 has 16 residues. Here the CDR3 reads CASSLSPGLRSYEQYF. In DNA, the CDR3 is TGTGCCAGCAGTTTATCGCCAGGACTACGCTCCTACGAGCAGTACTTC.

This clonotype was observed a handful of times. CDR3 in DNA: TGCAGTGCTAGAGGTATAGTAGGATCCTACAATGAGCAGTTCTTC. As protein: CSARGIVGSYNEQFF. The chain joins TRBV20-1 to TRBJ2-1; D gene unclear. V lost 1 base and J 1 base, leaving 11 bases between the germline ends. Germline values: CDR1 DFQATT, CDR2 SNEGSKA (reference sequence). The CDR3 loop spans 15 amino acids.

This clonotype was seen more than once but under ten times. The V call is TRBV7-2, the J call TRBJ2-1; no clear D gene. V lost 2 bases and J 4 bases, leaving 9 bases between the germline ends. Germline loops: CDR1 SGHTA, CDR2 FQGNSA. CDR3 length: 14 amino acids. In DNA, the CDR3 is TGTGCCAGCAGCTTAAAACCCGGATACAATGAGCAGTTCTTC. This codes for CASSLKPGYNEQFF.

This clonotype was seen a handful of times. DNA of the CDR3: TGCGCCAGCAGCTTAACCCCGGGACTAGCGGGACTGTCCTACAATGAGCAGTTCTTC. This codes for CASSLTPGLAGLSYNEQFF. This chain connects TRBV5-1 to TRBJ2-1, with 13 positions matching TRBD2. The length of the CDR3 is 19 residues. Trimming removed 2 bases from V and 1 base from J; junction bases left unmatched: 9. The germline gives CDR1 SGHRS, CDR2 YFSETQ. The variable domain in full, completed from reference TRBV5-1 and TRBJ2-1, reads KAGVTQTPRYLIKTRGQQVTLSCSPISGHRSVSWYQQTPGQGLQFLFEYFSETQRNKGNFPGRFSGRQFSNSRSEMNVSTLELGDSALYLCASSLTPGLAGLSYNEQFFGPGTRLTVL.

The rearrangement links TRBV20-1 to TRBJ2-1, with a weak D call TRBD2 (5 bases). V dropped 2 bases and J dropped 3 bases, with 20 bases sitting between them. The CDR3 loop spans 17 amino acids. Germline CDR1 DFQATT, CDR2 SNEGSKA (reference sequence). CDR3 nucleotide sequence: TGCAGTGCTAGACAATCTGAGGGTCGCGGTTTCTACAATGAGCAGTTCTTC. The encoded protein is CSARQSEGRGFYNEQFF.

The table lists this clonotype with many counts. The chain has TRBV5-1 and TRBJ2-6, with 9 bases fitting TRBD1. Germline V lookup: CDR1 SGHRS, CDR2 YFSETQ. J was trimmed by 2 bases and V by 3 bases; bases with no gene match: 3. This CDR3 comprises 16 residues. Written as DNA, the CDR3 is TGCGCCAGCAGCTCCACAGGGGGCGCTGGGGCCAACGTCCTGACTTTC. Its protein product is CASSSTGGAGANVLTF.

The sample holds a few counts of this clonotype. CDR3 sequence reads: CASSLAGSAWMNTEAFF. The CDR3 DNA reads as TGTGCCAGCAGCTTGGCTGGTAGTGCCTGGATGAACACTGAAGCTTTCTTT. This chain links TRBV5-6 with TRBJ1-1; D unclear. This CDR3 is built from 17 residues. Germline CDR1 and CDR2: SGHDT and YYEEEE. Trimming took off 0 bases at V and 0 bases at J, with 15 bases between the two ends.

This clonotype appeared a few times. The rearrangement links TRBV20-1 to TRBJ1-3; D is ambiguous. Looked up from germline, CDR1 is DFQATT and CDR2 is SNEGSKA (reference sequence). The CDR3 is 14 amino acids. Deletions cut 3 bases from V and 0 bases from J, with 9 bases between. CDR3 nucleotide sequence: TGCAGTGCTAGGGGCGGGAACTCTGGAAACACCATATATTTT. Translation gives CSARGGNSGNTIYF.

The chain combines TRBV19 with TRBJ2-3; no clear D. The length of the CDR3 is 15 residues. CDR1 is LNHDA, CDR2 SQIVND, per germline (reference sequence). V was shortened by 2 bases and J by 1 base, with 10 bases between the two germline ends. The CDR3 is CASSIYPLGTDTQYF. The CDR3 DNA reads TGTGCCAGTAGTATATACCCACTGGGCACAGATACGCAGTATTTT.

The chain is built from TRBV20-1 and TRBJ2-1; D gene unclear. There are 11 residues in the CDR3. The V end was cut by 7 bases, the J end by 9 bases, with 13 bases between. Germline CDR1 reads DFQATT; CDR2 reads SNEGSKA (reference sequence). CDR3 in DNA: TGCAGTGTGGCCCAGCCCGGTGAGCAGTTCTTC. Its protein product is CSVAQPGEQFF.

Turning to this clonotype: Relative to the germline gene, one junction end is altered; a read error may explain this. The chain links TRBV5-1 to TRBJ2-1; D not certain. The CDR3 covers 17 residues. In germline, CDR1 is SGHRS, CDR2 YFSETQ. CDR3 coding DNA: TGCGCCAGCGGGTTCAGCGTTGCGTCCACCTCCTCCAATGAGCAGTTCTTC. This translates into CASGFSVASTSSNEQFF. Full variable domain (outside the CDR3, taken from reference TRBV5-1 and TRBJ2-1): KAGVTQTPRYLIKTRGQQVTLSCSPISGHRSVSWYQQTPGQGLQFLFEYFSETQRNKGNFPGRFSGRQFSNSRSEMNVSTLELGDSALYLCASGFSVASTSSNEQFFGPGTRLTVL.

CDR3 nucleotide sequence: TGTGCCAGCAGTGGGACTAGCGGTTACACAGATACGCAGTATTTT. Its translation is CASSGTSGYTDTQYF. The V and J genes are TRBV12-3 or TRBV12-4 and TRBJ2-3, with TRBD2 matching 11 bases. The V segment lost 5 bases and the J segment 2 bases; nucleotides outside the gene matches: 3. This CDR3 is 15 amino acids long.

The CDR3: CASSFQTRGTYEQYF. The CDR3 DNA is TGTGCCAGCAGCTTCCAAACCAGGGGAACCTACGAGCAGTACTTC. The gene calls are TRBV7-8 and TRBJ2-7; possible D gene TRBD1, 6 bases. Germline V gene data show CDR1 as SGHVS and CDR2 as FQNEAQ. Deletions cut 3 bases from V and 2 bases from J, with 14 bases between. This CDR3 has 15 residues.

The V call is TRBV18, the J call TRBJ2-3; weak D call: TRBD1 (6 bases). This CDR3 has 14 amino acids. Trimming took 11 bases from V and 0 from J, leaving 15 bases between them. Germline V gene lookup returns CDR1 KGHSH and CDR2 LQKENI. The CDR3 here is CASLDRISTDTQYF. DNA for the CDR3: TGTGCCTCACTGGACAGAATTAGCACAGATACGCAGTATTTT.

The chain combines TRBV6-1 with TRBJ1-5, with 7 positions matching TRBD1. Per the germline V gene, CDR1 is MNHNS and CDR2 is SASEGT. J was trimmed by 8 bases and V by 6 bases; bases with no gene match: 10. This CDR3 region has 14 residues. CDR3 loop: CASRPTGWEKPQHF. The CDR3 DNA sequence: TGTGCCAGCAGACCGACAGGGTGGGAGAAGCCCCAGCATTTT.

CDR3 DNA: TGTGCCAGCAGCCAAGCGTCTAGCGGGGCTTACAATGAGCAGTTCTTC. It translates to CASSQASSGAYNEQFF. The chain employs TRBV4-2 and TRBJ2-1; 9 bases map to TRBD2. This CDR3 contains 16 residues. V lost 1 base and J lost 4; bases outside the gene matches: 5. Germline-derived CDR1 and CDR2 are LGHNA and YNFKEQ.

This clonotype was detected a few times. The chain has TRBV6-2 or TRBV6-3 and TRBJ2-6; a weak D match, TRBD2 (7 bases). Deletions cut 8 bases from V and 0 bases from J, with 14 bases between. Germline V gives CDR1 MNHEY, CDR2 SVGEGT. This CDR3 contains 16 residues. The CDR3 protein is CASRGGGLSGANVLTF. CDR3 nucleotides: TGTGCCAGCCGTGGGGGGGGCCTCTCTGGGGCCAACGTCCTGACTTTC.

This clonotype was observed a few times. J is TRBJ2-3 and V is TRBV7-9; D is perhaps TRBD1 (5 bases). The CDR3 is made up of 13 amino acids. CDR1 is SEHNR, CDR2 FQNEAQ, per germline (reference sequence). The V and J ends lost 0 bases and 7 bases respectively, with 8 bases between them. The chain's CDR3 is CASSLAGQHTQYF. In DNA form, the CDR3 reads TGTGCCAGCAGCTTAGCGGGGCAGCATACGCAGTATTTT. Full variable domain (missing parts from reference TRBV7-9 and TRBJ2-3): DTGVSQNPRHKITKRGQNVTFRCDPISEHNRLYWYRQTLGQGPEFLTYFQNEAQLEKSRLLSDRFSAERPKGSFSTLEIQRTEQGDSAMYLCASSLAGQHTQYFGPGTRLTVL.

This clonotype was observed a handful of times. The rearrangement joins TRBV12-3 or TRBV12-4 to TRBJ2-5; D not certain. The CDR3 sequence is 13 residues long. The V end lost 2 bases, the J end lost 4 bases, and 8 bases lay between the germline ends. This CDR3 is CASSLRQRETQYF. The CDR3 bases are TGTGCCAGCAGTTTAAGGCAAAGAGAGACCCAGTACTTC.

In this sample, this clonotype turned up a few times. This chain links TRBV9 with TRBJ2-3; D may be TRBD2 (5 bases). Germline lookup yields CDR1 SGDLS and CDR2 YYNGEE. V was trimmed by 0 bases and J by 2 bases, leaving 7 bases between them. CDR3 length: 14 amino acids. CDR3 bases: TGTGCCAGCAGCGTAGGACTATCCACAGATACGCAGTATTTT. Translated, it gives CASSVGLSTDTQYF.

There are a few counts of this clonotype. CDR3 sequence: CASSQRGRSYEQYF. The CDR3 DNA sequence: TGTGCCAGCAGCCAGAGGGGGCGGTCCTACGAGCAGTACTTC. The V call is TRBV7-2, the J call TRBJ2-7; 7 bases fit TRBD1. V dropped 5 bases and J dropped 1; count of bases not matched to a gene: 5. The CDR3 is 14 residues long. CDR1 is SGHTA, CDR2 FQGNSA, per germline.